Shown below are 30 T cell receptor beta chains from a single sample sequenced in a study of T cell repertoires in cytomegalovirus infection (dated by TCRdb to 2018 to 2020). Sequencer: Illumina HiSeq 1500. Using fastp trimming at Q25 and MiXCR clonotype assembly, TCRdb reanalyzed the public sequencing data and kept in-frame beta chains. Duplicate CDR3 protein sequences are folded into a single record with the most common DNA and genes. This sample lists about 130,000 distinct CDR3 sequences; roughly 25% were detected once. 34% of the sample rests with the top ten. Antigen specificity for these receptors is unknown. The material sequenced was PBMCs, sequenced either directly or after in vitro stimulation (not recorded which). The source of these receptors is a human donor in good health (CMV status not recorded). Some clones in this sample may be carry-over from other donors' samples.

This clonotype showed up just a few times. The V call is TRBV18, the J call TRBJ2-7, with 9 bases that match TRBD2. V lost 3 bases and J lost 4; bases outside the gene matches: 7. Germline V gene data show CDR1 as KGHSH and CDR2 as LQKENI. The CDR3 is 15 amino acids. CDR3 nucleotide sequence: TGTGCCAGCTCACCCTCGGCGGGAGGGCCTTACGAGCAGTACTTC. It translates to CASSPSAGGPYEQYF.

This clonotype has only a few counts. CDR3 DNA sequence: TGCAGCGTTTTGACAGGGCCCGGCACTGAAGCTTTCTTT. It codes for CSVLTGPGTEAFF. This chain uses TRBV29-1 with TRBJ1-1; 7 bases are a match to TRBD1. V trimming: 5 bases; J trimming: 4 bases; junction bases outside the gene matches: 7. The CDR3 spans 13 residues. In germline, CDR1 is SQVTM, CDR2 ANQGSEA.

This clonotype showed up just a few times. This chain uses TRBV11-2 with TRBJ1-1; D is unclear. The V gene's germline CDR1 is SGHAT and CDR2 FQNNGV. With 4 bases removed from V and 7 bases from J, the gap between germline ends came to 16 bases. The CDR3 has 14 residues. The CDR3: CASSSVRAGFEAFF. In DNA, the CDR3 is TGTGCCAGCAGCTCAGTGCGGGCCGGTTTTGAAGCTTTCTTT.

The CDR3 coding sequence is TGTGCCAGCAGCGCAGACCGACTAGCCGCGGATACGCAGTATTTT. This translates into CASSADRLAADTQYF. The J gene is TRBJ2-3, the V gene TRBV5-6; TRBD2 agrees at 7 bases. V lost 4 bases to trimming and J lost 6 bases; unmatched junction nucleotides: 11. Germline CDR1 and CDR2: SGHDT and YYEEEE. This CDR3 is 15 amino acids long.

The rearrangement joins TRBV2 to TRBJ1-5; no firm D call. From germline, CDR1 is SNHLY and CDR2 FYNNEI. Trimming took 5 bases from V and 2 from J, leaving 10 bases between them. This CDR3 spans 14 amino acids. This chain's CDR3 is CASSLGSGNQPQHF. CDR3 coding DNA: TGTGCCAGCAGTTTAGGGTCAGGCAATCAGCCCCAGCATTTT.

J is TRBJ2-2 and V is TRBV6-2 or TRBV6-3; no firm D call. The CDR3 consists of 15 residues. Trimming stripped 2 bases from V and 6 bases from J, with 13 bases between. Germline lookup yields CDR1 MNHEY and CDR2 SVGEGT. The CDR3 sequence is CASSYRQTTAGELFF. CDR3 nucleotides: TGTGCCAGCAGTTACCGACAAACCACGGCCGGGGAGCTGTTTTTT.

CDR3 loop: CASSLGAFTDTQYF. The CDR3 bases are TGTGCCAGCAGCTTAGGGGCCTTCACAGATACGCAGTATTTT. The V gene is TRBV7-2, the J gene TRBJ2-3, with D uncertain. The V gene lost 1 base and the J gene lost 2 bases, with 7 bases spanning the gap. This CDR3 is 14 amino acids long. Germline V gene sequence: CDR1 SGHTA, CDR2 FQGNSA.

This clonotype was counted between two and nine times. The chain has TRBV12-3 or TRBV12-4 and TRBJ2-5; tentative D call: TRBD1 (5 bases). The CDR3 totals 15 residues. Trimming took off 6 bases at V and 2 bases at J, with 16 bases between the two ends. For the CDR3, the DNA is TGTGCCAGCAGAACCGGCGAAGACAGACAAGAGACCCAGTACTTC. It encodes CASRTGEDRQETQYF.

CDR3 in DNA: TGCAGTGCTAGATCTCCTTTAGCGGGAGCCCCCGGGGAGCTGTTTTTT. As protein: CSARSPLAGAPGELFF. V and J are TRBV20-1 and TRBJ2-2; 9 bases line up with TRBD2. Germline trimming cut 2 bases from V and 6 bases from J; bases unmatched to any gene: 10. This CDR3 region has 16 residues. Germline V gene sequence: CDR1 DFQATT, CDR2 SNEGSKA (reference sequence).

This clonotype turned up a few times. The V and J genes are TRBV7-2 and TRBJ2-7; 7 bases map to TRBD1. In germline, CDR1 is SGHTA, CDR2 FQGNSA. V was pared by 5 bases and J by 0 bases, with 7 bases of the junction left unmatched. This CDR3 has 15 amino acids. The CDR3 spells CASSTLQGTSYEQYF. In nucleotides, the CDR3 is TGTGCCAGCAGCACTCTACAGGGGACCTCCTACGAGCAGTACTTC.

The rearrangement uses TRBV2 and TRBJ2-1, with TRBD1 identical over 10 bases. This CDR3 spans 17 amino acids. J gave up 1 base and V 7 bases, and 10 bases lay outside the gene matches. The germline V gene encodes CDR1 SNHLY and CDR2 FYNNEI. The CDR3 DNA reads as TGTGCCAGCAACAGACGAGGGGGACAGGGGTCCTACAATGAGCAGTTCTTC. Translated, it gives CASNRRGGQGSYNEQFF.

J is TRBJ2-3 and V is TRBV11-2; 10 bases map to TRBD1. Germline V CDR1 and CDR2: SGHAT, FQNNGV. The V gene end was trimmed by 3 bases and the J gene end by 2 bases; junction bases not matched to a gene: 5. This CDR3 has 16 residues. In nucleotides, the CDR3 is TGTGCCAGCAGCTTCCCGACAGGGGGCTACACAGATACGCAGTATTTT. It encodes CASSFPTGGYTDTQYF.

V is TRBV14 and J is TRBJ1-6, with 9 bases fitting TRBD1. CDR1 and CDR2 (germline): SGHDN, FVKESK. V trimming: 3 bases; J trimming: 9 bases; junction bases outside the gene matches: 6. This CDR3 region has 15 residues. CDR3 nucleotide sequence: TGTGCCAGCAGCCACGGGACAGGGTGGGGTTCACCCCTCCACTTT. This sequence encodes CASSHGTGWGSPLHF.

J is TRBJ2-5 and V is TRBV6-5, with 13 bases that match TRBD2. CDR1 is MNHEY, CDR2 SVGAGI, per germline. CDR3 length: 17 amino acids. The ends lost 5 bases at V and 2 bases at J; junction bases unmatched: 8. The CDR3 region is CASSPRLAGGIQETQYF. DNA for the CDR3: TGTGCCAGCAGTCCCAGACTAGCGGGAGGAATACAAGAGACCCAGTACTTC.

Only a few counts were recorded for this clonotype. The V and J genes are TRBV24-1 and TRBJ2-5; D remains unclear. The V and J ends lost 0 bases and 5 bases respectively, with 15 bases between them. CDR3 size: 16 residues. From germline, CDR1 is KGHDR and CDR2 SFDVKD. CDR3 sequence reads: CATSDLSSHKVETQYF. CDR3 bases: TGTGCCACCAGTGATTTGAGCTCCCATAAGGTCGAGACCCAGTACTTC.

This chain uses TRBV15 with TRBJ2-7, with D possibly being TRBD1 or TRBD2 (5 bases each). This CDR3 is built from 19 residues. The ends were cut back, 4 bases at V and 1 base at J, with 26 bases in the middle. Per the germline V gene, CDR1 is LNHNV and CDR2 is YYDKDF (reference sequence). The CDR3 region is CATSKRSALTVDISYEQYF. In nucleotides, the CDR3 is TGTGCCACCAGCAAGCGGTCGGCCTTGACAGTGGATATTTCCTACGAGCAGTACTTC.

This clonotype has only a few counts. The chain combines TRBV28 with TRBJ1-4; D not certain. Germline V gene lookup returns CDR1 MDHEN and CDR2 SYDVKM. With 8 bases removed from V and 8 bases from J, the gap between germline ends came to 9 bases. The CDR3 runs to 11 residues. CDR3 region: CASGLREKLFF. Written as DNA, the CDR3 is TGTGCCAGCGGGCTTCGGGAAAAACTGTTTTTT.

This clonotype was picked up many times. V usage is TRBV11-3 and J usage is TRBJ2-1; TRBD2 matches at 9 bases. The ends lost 5 bases at V and 6 bases at J; junction bases unmatched: 8. This CDR3 is built from 15 residues. Germline lookup yields CDR1 SGHNT and CDR2 YENEEA. The DNA of the CDR3 is TGTGCCAGCAGCCCGCGGGAGGGAGGTACCAATGAGCAGTTCTTC. It encodes CASSPREGGTNEQFF.

The chain carries TRBV18 and TRBJ1-1; the D gene is possibly TRBD1 (6 bases). The CDR3 has 15 amino acids. Germline loops: CDR1 KGHSH, CDR2 LQKENI. V was pared by 2 bases and J by 3 bases, with 13 bases between. This chain's CDR3 is CASSPILTGHTEAFF. The DNA for the CDR3 is TGTGCCAGCTCACCAATTTTAACAGGGCACACTGAAGCTTTCTTT.

This clonotype was found a few times. The V gene is TRBV11-2, the J gene TRBJ2-5; D ambiguous. Germline lookup yields CDR1 SGHAT and CDR2 FQNNGV. The CDR3 is 12 residues long. The V and J ends lost 3 bases and 5 bases respectively, with 7 bases between them. The CDR3 region has the DNA TGTGCCAGCAGCTTCCTTTTGGAGACCCAGTACTTC. As protein: CASSFLLETQYF.

A remark on this clonotype: A much larger clone sits a single nucleotide away, making a read error possible. The chain is built from TRBV12-3 or TRBV12-4 and TRBJ2-7; a weak D match, TRBD1 (6 bases). The CDR3 is 18 residues long. The V gene lost 1 base and the J gene lost 4 bases, with 23 bases spanning the gap. DNA for the CDR3: TGTGCCAGCAGTTTAGTCTGGACAGCTATCTTTTGGGATTACGAGCAGTACTTC. This translates into CASSLVWTAIFWDYEQYF.

In its sample, this clonotype was seen many times. V is TRBV7-2 and J is TRBJ2-3, with TRBD2 identical over 8 bases. This CDR3 is 17 amino acids long. V gave up 4 bases and J gave up 7 bases; unmatched junction bases: 16. CDR1 is SGHTA and CDR2 is FQGNSA in the germline V gene. The CDR3 is CASSSKLAGLSINTQYF. The CDR3 nucleotides read TGTGCCAGCAGCTCGAAGCTAGCGGGCCTTTCCATTAATACGCAGTATTTT.

This clonotype was recorded a few times. The rearrangement joins TRBV4-1 to TRBJ2-2, with unresolved D. The germline V and J ends were trimmed by 3 bases and 5 bases, with 7 bases remaining between them. The germline gives CDR1 MGHRA, CDR2 YSYEKL. CDR3 length equals 13 residues. The CDR3 here is CASSQLGTGELFF. For the CDR3, the DNA is TGCGCCAGCAGCCAGCTAGGGACCGGGGAGCTGTTTTTT.

Only a few counts were recorded for this clonotype. The chain combines TRBV7-9 with TRBJ2-7; TRBD2 is a possible D gene (5 bases). The V and J ends lost 3 bases and 6 bases respectively, with 9 bases between them. This CDR3 spans 12 amino acids. Germline V CDR1 and CDR2: SEHNR, FQNEAQ (reference sequence). CDR3 nucleotides: TGTGCCAGCAGCTTCCTTGGGAGCGAGCAGTACTTC. This translates into CASSFLGSEQYF.

This chain joins TRBV20-1 and TRBJ2-3; no clear D gene. CDR1 and CDR2 from the germline V gene are DFQATT and SNEGSKA (reference sequence). The CDR3 contains 13 residues. V was trimmed by 3 bases and J by 2 bases, leaving 9 bases between them. The CDR3 sequence is CSASLRFTDTQYF. In DNA, the CDR3 is TGCAGTGCTAGTTTGCGTTTCACAGATACGCAGTATTTT.

This clonotype was counted many times. The V and J genes are TRBV7-2 and TRBJ2-1, with 7 bases aligning to TRBD1. Germline V gives CDR1 SGHTA, CDR2 FQGNSA. Trimming removed 5 bases from V and 2 bases from J; junction bases left unmatched: 6. This CDR3 is 15 amino acids long. The CDR3: CASSLTGDPYNEQFF. The CDR3 DNA is TGTGCCAGCAGCCTTACAGGGGACCCCTACAATGAGCAGTTCTTC.

The V gene is TRBV2, the J gene TRBJ1-1; perhaps TRBD1 as D (5 bases). The CDR3 sequence is 15 residues long. From germline, CDR1 is SNHLY and CDR2 FYNNEI. V dropped 8 bases and J dropped 3 bases, with 19 bases sitting between them. The CDR3 spells CASFYSGGKDTEAFF. The CDR3 DNA reads TGTGCCAGCTTCTACTCGGGGGGTAAGGACACTGAAGCTTTCTTT.

The gene calls are TRBV19 and TRBJ2-1; 9 bases line up with TRBD1. Germline V lookup: CDR1 LNHDA, CDR2 SQIVND (reference sequence). This CDR3 spans 14 amino acids. V was pared by 6 bases and J by 7 bases, with 7 bases of the junction left unmatched. The CDR3 bases are TGTGCCAGTAGGGGGGACAGGGAGAAGAATGAGCAGTTCTTC. This sequence encodes CASRGDREKNEQFF.

V gene TRBV12-3 or TRBV12-4 combines with J gene TRBJ2-1; the D is unclear. V lost 6 bases to trimming and J lost 7 bases, with 13 bases between them. This CDR3 is built from 13 residues. Here the CDR3 reads CASSQNRWNEQFF. CDR3 nucleotide sequence: TGTGCCAGCAGCCAAAATCGGTGGAATGAGCAGTTCTTC.

Ten or more counts support this clonotype. CDR3 region: CASSPPRGTGGFF. The DNA of the CDR3 is TGTGCCAGCAGCCCCCCGCGGGGGACGGGCGGGTTCTTC. The J gene is TRBJ2-1, the V gene TRBV7-2; 7 bases are shared with TRBD2. Per germline, CDR1 SGHTA and CDR2 FQGNSA. The V segment lost 5 bases and the J segment 15 bases; nucleotides outside the gene matches: 13. The length of the CDR3 is 13 residues.